The sequence of this T cell receptor (beta chain) was determined in a study of shared clonotypes between healthy human individuals (dated by TCRdb to 2018 to 2020). Some background on the complete study: The cohort included a few men and a couple of women between 18 and 49 years of age. Per donor, three plates each were used for CD4 naive and CD4 memory, two for CD8 naive, and one for CD8 memory. Blood TCR repertoires of about five healthy adults were deeply sequenced to estimate repertoire size and the extent of clonotype sharing between individuals. Libraries were prepared and TCR repertoires were sequenced by different laboratories using diverse techniques, in order to increase sequencing depth and limit assay-specific biases. Per donor, leukapheresis produced somewhere between about 0.9 and 10 billion PBMCs. Results the study describes overall, beyond this receptor: Larger estimated clonotype richness was generally found for naive subsets than for memory subsets. Incomplete sequencing was indicated by rarefaction of sorted-subset datasets, despite the large sequencing depth. Clonotypes shared by all four sorted-subset donors showed higher generation probabilities than non-shared clonotypes. Pairwise subsampling indicated that sequencing depth was expected to affect the degree of clonotype sharing among donors. Sampling was restricted to blood, and TCR repertoires in tissue are likely to differ from TCR repertoires in blood. Across four donors, roughly 5.4% of naive CD4, roughly 3.8% of naive CD8, 2.3% of memory CD4, and about 0.4% of memory CD8 clonotypes were shared. The genetic and exposure-history diversity represented was limited by the small number of donors.

TCR CDR3 regions were amplified from genomic DNA by multiplex PCR using the deep immunoSEQ assay. Extracted genomic DNA from each cell subset was distributed evenly across all wells of several immunoSEQ 96-well plates, and each plate was treated as a replicate. For sorted subsets, each replicate PCR was loaded with 200 to 250 ng genomic DNA, equivalent to 30,000 or so T cell genomes. The purified libraries were quantified using a Qubit 3.0 fluorometer, sized with a Bioanalyzer 2100, and then quantified again using the KAPA Library Quantification kit. Each immunoSEQ 96-well plate was sequenced on its own single-read 150-cycle Illumina NextSeq 550 flow cell. In the authors' own workflow: The immunoSEQ output contained only junctional sequences without quality scores, so filtering could not match that applied to full-length reads. Sequences were annotated with PyIR, a Python wrapper for IgBLAST v1.9, and V/J genes and CDR3 were assigned using IMGT germline references. Reads were filtered out if the reads had weak V/J assignments (E-value above 1e-6), no CDR3, stop codons, out-of-frame junctions, or ambiguous translated residues. V3J clonotypes were defined as sequences sharing the same inferred V gene, J gene, and CDR3 amino acid sequence. Percentage overlap between repertoires was calculated by dividing the number of shared unique clonotypes by the size of the smaller repertoire. Repertoire richness was assessed with RTK rarefaction, the Chao1 estimator, and Recon v2.1 estimates of unobserved clonotypes. Generation probabilities for all TCRbeta clonotypes obtained by the gDNA method from a handful of donors were computed using OLGA. In TCRdb, the immuneACCESS table is reduced to in-frame sequences with V and J assigned. These tables do not hold every clone; where another copy was compared, an unresolved V gene accounts for under half, and the others remain unexplained. V and J calls and clone size come straight from that table; D and trimming were deduced from the DNA. The sample contains 2.3 million or so clones, more than 80% of them found a single time. Together, the top ten hold 0.39% of the sample.

Note on this clone: The antigen it binds to is not known. Base qualities are not recorded, but no much larger clone differs from it by a single base.

The donors were healthy, HIV-negative adults with no recently reported acute infections or vaccinations. Every donor was a Caucasian adult residing in Nashville, Tennessee, USA. Magnetic negative selection was used to enrich CD4+ T cells, after which naive cells were positively selected on CD45RA and the negative fraction became the memory subset. Blood was collected by leukapheresis, and PBMCs were isolated by Ficoll-Histopaque density gradient centrifugation and then cryopreserved in liquid nitrogen vapor phase. Purity and quantity of every magnetically sorted T cell population were checked by analytical flow cytometry. Genomic DNA was isolated from each sorted fraction and quantified by UV absorbance on a Nanodrop 2000c. V is pared back by 4 bases and J by 8 bases, with 14 bases lying between the germline termini. Reading the germline V gene gives CDR1 ENHRY and CDR2 SYGVKD. The CDR3 runs 14 residues from the cysteine to the phenylalanine. Just the 42-base CDR3 DNA is kept, in frame starting at base 1.

Recombination joined TRBV10-3 with TRBJ1-4, and perhaps TRBD1 as D gene, on 5 matching bases. The TCR was taken from a man between 18 and 29 years old in good health. Some clones in this sample may be carry-over from other donors' samples. The sequenced material came from naive CD4+ T cells from PBMCs. The sample's cell subset or site label is to be understood as: CD45RA+ positively selected. The DNA reads as follows: TGTGCCATCAGTGGTGGGGGGGAGCGCGAAAAACTGTTTTTT. This yields the protein CAISGGGEREKLFF.